Below are 17 T cell receptor beta chains sequenced from a single sample in a study of cytomegalovirus exposure and HLA in healthy donors. Primers: 60 Vbeta forward and 13 Jbeta reverse. Clones were sequenced by immunoSEQ multiplex PCR, and TCRdb holds only the in-frame ones, with some missing. In the table there are about 200,000 clones, 65% to 80% of which are singletons. The sequencing input was PBMCs. These receptors were obtained from a man over 45 in good health and CMV-seronegative.

The chain recombines TRBV30 with TRBJ2-3, with a possible D match to TRBD2 (6 bases). The V gene's germline CDR1 is GTSNPN and CDR2 SVGIG (reference sequence). V was trimmed by 0 bases and J by 7 bases, leaving 17 bases between them. This CDR3 region has 15 residues. This CDR3 is CAWSVPGLRKNTQYF. CDR3 DNA sequence: TGTGCCTGGAGTGTACCAGGACTACGGAAAAATACGCAGTATTTT.

The chain uses TRBV7-3 and TRBJ2-1, with TRBD2 identical over 8 bases. CDR1 and CDR2 (germline): SGHTA, FQGTGA. Losses at the gene ends were 2 bases for V and 4 bases for J; bases not matched to a gene: 4. The CDR3 consists of 15 residues. In DNA form, the CDR3 reads TGTGCCAGCAGCTTAGGAGCGGGAGCTTACAATGAGCAGTTCTTC. Translation gives CASSLGAGAYNEQFF.

This clone appeared a single time. The rearrangement links TRBV7-9 to TRBJ2-1; 11 bases agree with TRBD2. The CDR3 totals 19 residues. V shed 4 bases, J shed 9 bases, and the junction held 20 bases outside the gene matches. The germline CDR1 and CDR2 sequences are SEHNR and FQNEAQ (reference sequence). This CDR3 reads CASSSTDFSIAGGLGEQFF. The CDR3 region has the DNA TGTGCCAGCAGCTCCACTGACTTCTCAATAGCGGGAGGGCTGGGTGAGCAGTTCTTC. The complete variable domain, with remaining parts taken from reference TRBV7-9 and TRBJ2-1, reads DTGVSQNPRHKITKRGQNVTFRCDPISEHNRLYWYRQTLGQGPEFLTYFQNEAQLEKSRLLSDRFSAERPKGSFSTLEIQRTEQGDSAMYLCASSSTDFSIAGGLGEQFFGPGTRLTVL.

The chain employs TRBV9 and TRBJ2-2, with D unresolved. Germline assignment: CDR1 SGDLS and CDR2 YYNGEE. The CDR3 is 13 residues long. Trimming took 1 base from V and 7 from J, leaving 8 bases between them. The DNA of the CDR3 is TGTGCCAGCAGCGTAACCGGTCGCGGGGAGCTGTTTTTT. Translation gives CASSVTGRGELFF.

The rearrangement uses TRBV10-3 and TRBJ1-3; no clear D gene. The length of the CDR3 is 11 residues. Trimming shortened V by 11 bases and J by 1 base, and 6 bases separated the two germline ends. Germline V gives CDR1 ENHRY, CDR2 SYGVKD. CDR3 DNA: TGTGCCTTAGAGTCTGGAAACACCATATATTTT. Translated, it gives CALESGNTIYF.

The rearrangement uses TRBV4-1 and TRBJ2-3; TRBD1 agrees at 9 bases. CDR1 is MGHRA, CDR2 YSYEKL, per germline. This CDR3 spans 16 amino acids. V was pared by 3 bases and J by 5 bases, with 9 bases of the junction left unmatched. The CDR3, as DNA: TGCGCCAGCAGCCACGCCGGGACAGGGATGAGAGATACGCAGTATTTT. Its translation: CASSHAGTGMRDTQYF.

V is TRBV4-1 and J is TRBJ1-6, with TRBD1 as a possible D gene (6 bases). The CDR3 length is 14 residues. Between the trimmed V and J ends, which lost 3 bases and 11 bases, there was a span of 14 bases. Germline V CDR1 and CDR2: MGHRA, YSYEKL. The CDR3 is CASSQRGGRAPLHF. DNA for the CDR3: TGCGCCAGCAGCCAGCGGGGGGGGCGAGCACCCCTCCACTTT.

In its sample, this clone was seen once. The chain couples TRBV11-2 to TRBJ2-7; TRBD2 is a possible D gene (6 bases). Germline V lookup: CDR1 SGHAT, CDR2 FQNNGV. This CDR3 has 14 residues. Trimming pared 5 bases from V and 5 bases from J, leaving 16 bases between. CDR3 loop: CASSLAGNRHEQYF. CDR3 coding DNA: TGTGCCAGCAGCCTGGCGGGGAATCGCCACGAGCAGTACTTC.

This clone has a single count. One end of the junction does not line up with germline, which may come from a read error. The CDR3 DNA follows: TGTGCCAGCAGTCTCGGACAAGGGAATGACTTC. Residues: CASSLGQGNDF. The V and J genes are TRBV28 and TRBJ2-7, with a tentative D call TRBD1 (5 bases). The CDR3 spans 11 residues. The germline CDR1 and CDR2 sequences are MDHEN and SYDVKM.

CDR3 nucleotide sequence: TGCGCCAGCAGCTTGGGACGGGAGGGCGTCGGGGAGCTGTTTTTT. This sequence encodes CASSLGREGVGELFF. The chain is built from TRBV5-1 and TRBJ2-2; 8 bases agree with TRBD2. The V gene's germline CDR1 is SGHRS and CDR2 YFSETQ. J lost 7 bases, V lost 0 bases, and 5 bases had no gene match. The CDR3 is 15 amino acids.

The chain is built from TRBV28 and TRBJ2-2; the match to TRBD2 covers 7 bases. Germline CDR1 reads MDHEN; CDR2 reads SYDVKM. The CDR3 length is 17 residues. Trimming cost V 5 bases and J 7 bases; bases outside gene matches: 16. CDR3 DNA sequence: TGTGCCAGCAGTAGAGCGGGGACTCCTCGGAGGGGCGGGGAGCTGTTTTTT. Translated, it gives CASSRAGTPRRGGELFF.

The chain uses TRBV7-2 and TRBJ2-1; no clear D gene. V lost 7 bases and J lost 4, with 5 bases in between. Germline assignment: CDR1 SGHTA and CDR2 FQGNSA. The CDR3 consists of 11 residues. The CDR3 region has the DNA TGTGCCAGCACCCAATACAATGAGCAGTTCTTC. Its protein is CASTQYNEQFF.

V gene TRBV7-8 combines with J gene TRBJ2-7; D might be TRBD2 (5 bases). The length of the CDR3 is 13 residues. Trimming stripped 5 bases from V and 1 base from J, with 9 bases between. CDR1 is SGHVS, CDR2 FQNEAQ, per germline. CDR3 residues: CASSRERSYEQYF. In DNA form, the CDR3 reads TGTGCCAGCAGCCGAGAGCGGTCCTACGAGCAGTACTTC.

DNA of the CDR3: TGTGCCAGCAGTTCCCCAGGGGGCGGGAGCAATCAGCCCCAGCATTTT. It specifies CASSSPGGGSNQPQHF. J is TRBJ1-5 and V is TRBV6-5; 8 positions agree with TRBD1. Trimming cost V 4 bases and J 1 base; bases outside gene matches: 6. CDR1 is MNHEY, CDR2 SVGAGI, per germline. The CDR3 spans 16 residues.

The gene calls are TRBV5-6 and TRBJ2-1; tentatively, D is TRBD2 (5 bases). The V end lost 1 base, the J end lost 1 base, and 12 bases lay between the germline ends. The CDR3 is 16 amino acids. The germline CDR1 and CDR2 sequences are SGHDT and YYEEEE. CDR3 amino acids: CASSLYEAGSYNEQFF. The CDR3 nucleotides are TGTGCCAGCAGCTTGTACGAGGCGGGTTCCTACAATGAGCAGTTCTTC.

The chain recombines TRBV9 with TRBJ2-5, with a possible D match to TRBD2 (6 bases). CDR3 length: 15 residues. V was shortened by 3 bases and J by 5 bases, with 17 bases between the two germline ends. Germline assignment: CDR1 SGDLS and CDR2 YYNGEE. CDR3 bases: TGTGCCAGCAGCGGGGGCGGGGCGGCCGGCGAGACCCAGTACTTC. Amino acid sequence: CASSGGGAAGETQYF.

The rearrangement joins TRBV7-2 to TRBJ2-7; 8 nucleotides match TRBD1. Germline loops: CDR1 SGHTA, CDR2 FQGNSA. This CDR3 spans 12 amino acids. Losses at the gene ends were 7 bases for V and 6 bases for J; bases not matched to a gene: 5. Written as DNA, the CDR3 is TGTGCCAGCAACCAGGGGGCTGGCGAGCAGTACTTC. Amino acid sequence: CASNQGAGEQYF.